The sequence of this TCR beta chain was determined in a study of blood T cells in healthy people across ages. Study at large: Roughly one uniquely barcoded beta molecule per two T cells was captured.

Regarding the study as a whole: It was the long-lived donors that had more naive CD4+ cells and higher diversity than aged donors.

Isolating PBMCs gave at least 6 million of these cells per sample. Germline CDR1 is MGHRA and CDR2 is YSYEKL. The ends lost 1 base at V and 2 bases at J; junction bases unmatched: 7. This CDR3 region has 16 residues. A J-beta primer mix and a sample-barcoded 5' primer were used in a second PCR of about 7 to 12 cycles. With 12 random nucleotides, a template-switch adaptor tagged each individual cDNA molecule. MiXCR was run by TCRdb on the 5' RACE reads, yielding one entry per CDR3 protein. The sample contains some 940,000 distinct CDR3 sequences, roughly 29% of which appear only once. Concerning this clonotype: Its matching antigen is unknown.

The data also belong to a second study, concerning T cells of mothers and their children.

This chain links TRBV4-1 with TRBJ1-2, with 7 bases fitting TRBD1. The sequence was obtained from a middle-aged woman in good health. Sequencing was performed on blood. CDR3 sequence (DNA): TGCGCCAGCAGCCAAGGGAGGGCCAGGGGGAACTATGGCTACACCTTC. It is translated as CASSQGRARGNYGYTF.